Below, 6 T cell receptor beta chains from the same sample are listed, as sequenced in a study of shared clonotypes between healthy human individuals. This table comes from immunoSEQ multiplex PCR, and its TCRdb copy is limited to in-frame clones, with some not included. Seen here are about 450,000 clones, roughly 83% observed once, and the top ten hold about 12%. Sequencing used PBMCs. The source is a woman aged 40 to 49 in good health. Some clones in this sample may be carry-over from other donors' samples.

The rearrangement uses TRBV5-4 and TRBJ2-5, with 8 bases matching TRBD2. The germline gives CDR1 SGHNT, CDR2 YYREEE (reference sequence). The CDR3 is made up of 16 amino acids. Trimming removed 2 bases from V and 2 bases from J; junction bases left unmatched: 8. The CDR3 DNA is TGTGCCAGCAGCTTAGGGGCAGCGGGGGCACAAGAGACCCAGTACTTC. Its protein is CASSLGAAGAQETQYF. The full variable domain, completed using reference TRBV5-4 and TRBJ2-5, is ETGVTQSPTHLIKTRGQQVTLRCSSQSGHNTVSWYQQALGQGPQFIFQYYREEENGRGNFPPRFSGLQFPNYSSELNVNALELDDSALYLCASSLGAAGAQETQYFGPGTRLLVL.

CDR3 nucleotides: TGTGCCAGCTCGAGGGGACAGGGGTACGAGCAGTACTTC. It yields the protein CASSRGQGYEQYF. V and J are TRBV6-6 and TRBJ2-7; TRBD1 aligns across 10 bases. The CDR3 is made up of 13 amino acids. Germline values: CDR1 MNHNY, CDR2 SVGAGI (reference sequence). V trimming: 8 bases; J trimming: 4 bases; junction bases outside the gene matches: 5.

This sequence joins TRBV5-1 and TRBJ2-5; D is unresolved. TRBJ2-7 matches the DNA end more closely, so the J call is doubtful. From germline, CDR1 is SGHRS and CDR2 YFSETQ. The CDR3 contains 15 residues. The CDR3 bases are TGCGCCAGCAGCTTGGCCATTCAACTGCGCCACGAGCAGTACTTC. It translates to CASSLAIQLRHEQYF.

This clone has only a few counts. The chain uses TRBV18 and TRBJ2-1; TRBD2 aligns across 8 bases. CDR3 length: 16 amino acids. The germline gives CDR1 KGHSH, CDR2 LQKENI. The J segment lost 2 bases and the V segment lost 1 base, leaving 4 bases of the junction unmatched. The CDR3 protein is CASSPQTSVTYNEQFF. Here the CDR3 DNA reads TGTGCCAGCTCACCACAGACTAGCGTCACCTACAATGAGCAGTTCTTC.

CDR3 loop: CASSHQGEGDYEQYF. The CDR3 nucleotides are TGTGCCAGTAGTCATCAGGGAGAGGGGGACTACGAGCAGTACTTC. V gene TRBV19 combines with J gene TRBJ2-7; weak D call: TRBD1 (6 bases). Germline CDR1 LNHDA, CDR2 SQIVND (reference sequence). The V and J ends lost 5 bases and 3 bases respectively, with 17 bases between them. This CDR3 is 15 amino acids long. Together with reference TRBV19 and TRBJ2-7, the CDR3 gives the full variable domain: DGGITQSPKYLFRKEGQNVTLSCEQNLNHDAMYWYRQDPGQGLRLIYYSQIVNDFQKGDIAEGYSVSREKKESFPLTVTSAQKNPTAFYLCASSHQGEGDYEQYFGPGTRLTVT.

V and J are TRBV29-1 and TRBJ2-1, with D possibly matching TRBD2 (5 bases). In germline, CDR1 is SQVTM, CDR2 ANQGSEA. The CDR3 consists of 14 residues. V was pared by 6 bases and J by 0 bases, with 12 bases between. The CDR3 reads CSVARRSSYNEQFF. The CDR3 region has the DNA TGCAGCGTCGCCAGGAGGAGCTCCTACAATGAGCAGTTCTTC.